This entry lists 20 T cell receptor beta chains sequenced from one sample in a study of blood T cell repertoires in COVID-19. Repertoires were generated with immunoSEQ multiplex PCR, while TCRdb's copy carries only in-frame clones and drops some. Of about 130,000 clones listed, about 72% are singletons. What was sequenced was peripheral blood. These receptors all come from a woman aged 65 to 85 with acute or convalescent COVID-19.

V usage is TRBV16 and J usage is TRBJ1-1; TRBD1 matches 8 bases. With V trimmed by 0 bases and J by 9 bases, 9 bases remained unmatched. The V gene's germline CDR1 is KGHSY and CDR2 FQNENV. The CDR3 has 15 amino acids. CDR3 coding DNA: TGTGCCAGCAGCCAATCCCCAGCTGGACAGGGTAAAGCTTTCTTT. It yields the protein CASSQSPAGQGKAFF.

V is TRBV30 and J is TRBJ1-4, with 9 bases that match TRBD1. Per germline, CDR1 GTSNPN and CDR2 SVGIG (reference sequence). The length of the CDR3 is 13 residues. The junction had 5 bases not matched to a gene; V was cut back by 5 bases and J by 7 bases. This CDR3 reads CAWLDRGLEKLFF. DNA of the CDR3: TGTGCCTGGTTGGACAGGGGCCTTGAAAAACTGTTTTTT. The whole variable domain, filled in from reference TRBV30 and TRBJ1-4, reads SQTIHQWPATLVQPVGSPLSLECTVEGTSNPNLYWYRQAAGRGLQLLFYSVGIGQISSEVPQNLSASRPQDRQFILSSKKLLLSDSGFYLCAWLDRGLEKLFFGSGTQLSVL.

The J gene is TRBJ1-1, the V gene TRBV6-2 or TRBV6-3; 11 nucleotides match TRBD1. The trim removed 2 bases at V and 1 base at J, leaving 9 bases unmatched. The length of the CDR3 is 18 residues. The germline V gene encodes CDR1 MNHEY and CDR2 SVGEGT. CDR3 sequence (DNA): TGTGCCAGCAGTTACCATCCGGACAGGGGGCTCCCGAACACTGAAGCTTTCTTT. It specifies CASSYHPDRGLPNTEAFF.

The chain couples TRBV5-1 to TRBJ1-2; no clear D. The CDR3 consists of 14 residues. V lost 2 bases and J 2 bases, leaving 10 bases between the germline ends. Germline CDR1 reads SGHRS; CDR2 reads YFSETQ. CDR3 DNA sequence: TGCGCCAGCAGCTTTTCCAGGCAAAACTATGGCTACACCTTC. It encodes CASSFSRQNYGYTF.

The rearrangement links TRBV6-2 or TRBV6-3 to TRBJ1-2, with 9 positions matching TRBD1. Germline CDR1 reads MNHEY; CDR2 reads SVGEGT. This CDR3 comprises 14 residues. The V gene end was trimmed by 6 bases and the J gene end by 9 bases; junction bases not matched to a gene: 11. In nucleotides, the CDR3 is TGTGCCAGCAGCAACCCCGGACAGGGGACGAGCTACACCTTC. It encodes CASSNPGQGTSYTF.

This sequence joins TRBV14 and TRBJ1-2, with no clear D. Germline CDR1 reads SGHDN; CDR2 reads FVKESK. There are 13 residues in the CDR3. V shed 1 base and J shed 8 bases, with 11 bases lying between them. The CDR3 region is CASSQVETGGYTF. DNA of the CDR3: TGTGCCAGCAGCCAAGTAGAGACTGGAGGCTACACCTTC.

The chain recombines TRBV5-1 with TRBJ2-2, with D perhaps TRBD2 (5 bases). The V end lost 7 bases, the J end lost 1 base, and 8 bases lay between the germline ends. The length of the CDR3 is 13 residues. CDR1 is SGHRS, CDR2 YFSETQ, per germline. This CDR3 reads CASCRGNTGELFF. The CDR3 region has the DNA TGCGCCAGCTGCCGGGGGAACACCGGGGAGCTGTTTTTT. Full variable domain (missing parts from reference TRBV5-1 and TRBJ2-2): KAGVTQTPRYLIKTRGQQVTLSCSPISGHRSVSWYQQTPGQGLQFLFEYFSETQRNKGNFPGRFSGRQFSNSRSEMNVSTLELGDSALYLCASCRGNTGELFFGEGSRLTVL.

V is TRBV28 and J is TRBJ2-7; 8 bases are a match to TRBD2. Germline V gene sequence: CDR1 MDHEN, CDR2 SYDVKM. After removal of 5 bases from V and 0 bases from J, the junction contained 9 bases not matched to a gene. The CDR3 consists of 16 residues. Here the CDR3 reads CASSPPGGANSYEQYF. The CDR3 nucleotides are TGTGCCAGCAGTCCGCCGGGGGGGGCGAACTCCTACGAGCAGTACTTC.

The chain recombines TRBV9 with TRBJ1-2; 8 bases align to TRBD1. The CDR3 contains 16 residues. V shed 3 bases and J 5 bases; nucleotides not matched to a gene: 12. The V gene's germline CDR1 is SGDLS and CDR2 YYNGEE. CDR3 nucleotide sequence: TGTGCCAGCAGCGCCTGGGACAGGCCCTCCATTTATGGCTACACCTTC. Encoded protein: CASSAWDRPSIYGYTF.

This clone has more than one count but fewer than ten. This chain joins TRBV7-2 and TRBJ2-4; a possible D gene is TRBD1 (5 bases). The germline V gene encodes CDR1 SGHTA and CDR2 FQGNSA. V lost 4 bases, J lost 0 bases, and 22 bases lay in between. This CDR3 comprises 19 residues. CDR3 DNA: TGTGCCAGCAGCTCGAATGGGGAAGGAAGGGGTCTAGCCAAAAACATTCAGTACTTC. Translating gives CASSSNGEGRGLAKNIQYF.

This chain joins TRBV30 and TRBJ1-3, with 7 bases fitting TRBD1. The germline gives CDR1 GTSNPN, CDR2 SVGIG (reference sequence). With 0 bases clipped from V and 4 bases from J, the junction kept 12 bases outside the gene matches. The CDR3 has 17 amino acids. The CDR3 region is CAWSVLGRGGAGNTIYF. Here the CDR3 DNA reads TGTGCCTGGAGTGTACTCGGTCGAGGGGGCGCAGGAAACACCATATATTTT.

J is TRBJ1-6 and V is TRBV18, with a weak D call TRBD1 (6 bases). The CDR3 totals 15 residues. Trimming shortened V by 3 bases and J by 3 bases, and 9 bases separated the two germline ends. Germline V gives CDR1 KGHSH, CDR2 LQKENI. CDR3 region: CASSPYRDYNSPLHF. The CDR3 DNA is TGTGCCAGCTCACCGTACAGGGACTATAATTCACCCCTCCACTTT.

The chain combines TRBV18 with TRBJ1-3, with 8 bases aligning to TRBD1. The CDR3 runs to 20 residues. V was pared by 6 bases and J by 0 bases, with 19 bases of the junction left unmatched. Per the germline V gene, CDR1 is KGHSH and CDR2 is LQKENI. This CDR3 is CASSPNPGQANEPSGNTIYF. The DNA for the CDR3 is TGTGCCAGCTCGCCTAATCCGGGACAGGCCAATGAACCCTCTGGAAACACCATATATTTT.

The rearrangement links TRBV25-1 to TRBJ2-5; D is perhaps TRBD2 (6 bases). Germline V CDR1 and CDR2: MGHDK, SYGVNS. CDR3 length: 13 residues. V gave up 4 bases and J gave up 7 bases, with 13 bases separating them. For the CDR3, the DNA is TGTGCCAGCAGTGGAGGTGGGGGGAGGACCCAGTACTTC. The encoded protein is CASSGGGGRTQYF.

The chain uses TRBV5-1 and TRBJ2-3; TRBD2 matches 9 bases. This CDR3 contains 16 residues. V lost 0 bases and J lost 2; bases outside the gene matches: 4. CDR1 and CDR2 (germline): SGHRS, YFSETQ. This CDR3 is CASSLGASGNTDTQYF. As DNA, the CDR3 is TGCGCCAGCAGCTTGGGGGCTAGCGGGAACACAGATACGCAGTATTTT.

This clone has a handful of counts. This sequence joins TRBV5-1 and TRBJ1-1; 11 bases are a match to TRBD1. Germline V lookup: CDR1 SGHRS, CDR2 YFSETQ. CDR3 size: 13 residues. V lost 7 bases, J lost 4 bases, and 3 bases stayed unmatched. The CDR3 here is CASGGTGGTEAFF. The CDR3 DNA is TGCGCCAGCGGAGGGACAGGGGGCACTGAAGCTTTCTTT. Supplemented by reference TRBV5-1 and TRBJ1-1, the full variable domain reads KAGVTQTPRYLIKTRGQQVTLSCSPISGHRSVSWYQQTPGQGLQFLFEYFSETQRNKGNFPGRFSGRQFSNSRSEMNVSTLELGDSALYLCASGGTGGTEAFFGQGTRLTVV.

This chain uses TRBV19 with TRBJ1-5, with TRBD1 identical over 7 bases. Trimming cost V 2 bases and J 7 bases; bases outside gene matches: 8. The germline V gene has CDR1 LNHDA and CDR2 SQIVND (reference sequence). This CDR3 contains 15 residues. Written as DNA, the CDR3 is TGTGCCAGTAGTATATCTCAGGGGGTGGGCCAGCCCCAGCATTTT. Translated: CASSISQGVGQPQHF.

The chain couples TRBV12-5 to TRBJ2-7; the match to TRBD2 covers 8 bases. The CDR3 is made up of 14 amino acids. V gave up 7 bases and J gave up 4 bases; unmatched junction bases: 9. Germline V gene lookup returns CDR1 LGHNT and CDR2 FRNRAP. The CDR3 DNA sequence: TGTGCTAGTGCCCCCCCCGGGAGGGTTTACGAGCAGTACTTC. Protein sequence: CASAPPGRVYEQYF. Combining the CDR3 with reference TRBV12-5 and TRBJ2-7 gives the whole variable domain DARVTQTPRHKVTEMGQEVTMRCQPILGHNTVFWYRQTMMQGLELLAYFRNRAPLDDSGMPKDRFSAEMPDATLATLKIQPSEPRDSAVYFCASAPPGRVYEQYFGPGTRLTVT.

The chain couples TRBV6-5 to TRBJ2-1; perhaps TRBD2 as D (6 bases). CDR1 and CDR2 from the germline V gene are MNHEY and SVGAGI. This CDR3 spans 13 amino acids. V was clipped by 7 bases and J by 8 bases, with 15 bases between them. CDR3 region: CASIMGRKDEQFF. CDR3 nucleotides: TGTGCCAGCATCATGGGGAGGAAAGATGAGCAGTTCTTC.

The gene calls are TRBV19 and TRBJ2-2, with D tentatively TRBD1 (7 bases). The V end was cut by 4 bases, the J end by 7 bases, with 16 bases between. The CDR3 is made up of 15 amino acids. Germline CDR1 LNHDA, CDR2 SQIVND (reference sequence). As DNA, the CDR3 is TGTGCCAGTAGTACCCTTGGAGGGGGCGGCGGGGAGCTGTTTTTT. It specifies CASSTLGGGGGELFF.